The 20 T cell receptor beta chains below were found in one sample sequenced in a study of cytomegalovirus exposure and HLA in healthy donors. The PCR made use of 60 Vbeta and 13 Jbeta primers. Data came from immunoSEQ multiplex PCR; TCRdb stores just in-frame clones and leaves some out. Here the sample spans about 130,000 clones, 80% being singletons. The specimen sequenced was PBMCs. The receptors shown here come from a male donor in good health and CMV-seronegative.

V usage is TRBV5-6 and J usage is TRBJ2-7, with 8 bases lining up with TRBD1. The length of the CDR3 is 14 residues. V was clipped by 4 bases and J by 3 bases; unmatched bases: 6. The germline CDR1 and CDR2 sequences are SGHDT and YYEEEE. CDR3 sequence: CASSMTGTGYEQYF. The CDR3 nucleotides read TGTGCCAGCAGCATGACCGGGACAGGCTACGAGCAGTACTTC.

The chain links TRBV5-6 to TRBJ1-1; no definite D call. The CDR3 extends over 14 amino acids. Germline assignment: CDR1 SGHDT and CDR2 YYEEEE. The ends were cut back, 6 bases at V and 0 bases at J, with 12 bases in the middle. The CDR3, as DNA: TGTGCCAGCATCCCATGGTACATGAACACTGAAGCTTTCTTT. Translation gives CASIPWYMNTEAFF.

With regard to this clone: A junction end diverges from the germline sequence, so it may reflect a read error. Within the sample, other DNA sequences also encode this same CDR3. The V and J genes are TRBV7-9 and TRBJ2-7; unclear D gene. The CDR3 runs to 12 residues. Germline CDR1 and CDR2: SEHNR and FQNEAQ (reference sequence). The CDR3 coding sequence is TGTTCCAGCAGCCTAGGCGTCGGCGAGCAGTACTTC. Translated, it gives CSSSLGVGEQYF.

This rearrangement joins TRBV5-1 to TRBJ1-1; D remains ambiguous. Germline assignment: CDR1 SGHRS and CDR2 YFSETQ. The CDR3 loop spans 14 amino acids. V lost 1 base and J 0 bases, leaving 7 bases between the germline ends. The CDR3 protein is CASSLREMNTEAFF. CDR3 in DNA: TGCGCCAGCAGCTTGCGGGAGATGAACACTGAAGCTTTCTTT.

This clone was seen only once. The chain couples TRBV4-1 to TRBJ2-3, with 8 bases identical to TRBD2. Germline V gene sequence: CDR1 MGHRA, CDR2 YSYEKL. The CDR3 is 16 amino acids. The J segment lost 8 bases and the V segment lost 0 bases, leaving 10 bases of the junction unmatched. CDR3 sequence (DNA): TGCGCCAGCAGCCAAGAACCAGCGGGGGCCGTGGGTACGCAGTATTTT. This sequence encodes CASSQEPAGAVGTQYF.

This clone was seen a single time. The chain uses TRBV6-1 and TRBJ1-3; D gene uncertain. This CDR3 spans 15 amino acids. Trimming pared 6 bases from V and 0 bases from J, leaving 12 bases between. Germline CDR1 and CDR2: MNHNS and SASEGT. This CDR3 is CASRPRPDSGNTIYF. For the CDR3, the DNA is TGTGCCAGCAGACCCAGGCCGGACTCTGGAAACACCATATATTTT.

The rearrangement links TRBV30 to TRBJ2-2, with 8 bases identical to TRBD1. This CDR3 has 16 amino acids. Germline values: CDR1 GTSNPN, CDR2 SVGIG (reference sequence). The junction had 14 bases not matched to a gene; V was cut back by 8 bases and J by 3 bases. The CDR3 DNA sequence: TGTGCCAGAAAAGCAGGGGGCGGCTTCTACACCGGGGAGCTGTTTTTT. This translates into CARKAGGGFYTGELFF.

A word on this clone: Its ends do not fully match the called genes, so a read error is possible. The chain uses TRBV7-9 and TRBJ1-2, with a tentative D call TRBD1 (6 bases). CDR3 length: 13 residues. CDR1 is SEHNR, CDR2 FQNEAQ, per germline (reference sequence). The CDR3 reads CSSSLGGENGYTF. As DNA, the CDR3 is TGTTCCAGCAGCTTAGGGGGAGAGAATGGCTACACCTTC.

Here the CDR3 reads CASATTSGGSYEQYF. In nucleotides, the CDR3 is TGTGCTAGTGCCACGACTAGCGGGGGGTCCTACGAGCAGTACTTC. The chain combines TRBV12-5 with TRBJ2-7; 13 bases line up with TRBD2. The CDR3 is 15 amino acids. Germline CDR1 reads LGHNT; CDR2 reads FRNRAP. V shed 7 bases and J 1 base; nucleotides not matched to a gene: 4.

This clone was seen just once. The chain links TRBV6-1 to TRBJ1-1; D possibly corresponds to TRBD1 (5 bases). Trimming took 8 bases from V and 1 from J, leaving 14 bases between them. Germline V gene sequence: CDR1 MNHNS, CDR2 SASEGT. The length of the CDR3 is 14 residues. DNA of the CDR3: TGTGCCAGCCGGGGGGGGGACCCGAACACTGAAGCTTTCTTT. Residues: CASRGGDPNTEAFF.

The chain links TRBV18 to TRBJ2-2; weak D call: TRBD2 (6 bases). Trimming shortened V by 3 bases and J by 11 bases, and 13 bases separated the two germline ends. The CDR3 covers 13 residues. CDR1 KGHSH and CDR2 LQKENI come from the germline V gene. This CDR3 reads CASSPRDRGELFF. CDR3 sequence (DNA): TGTGCCAGCTCACCGCGGGATCGGGGCGAGCTGTTTTTT. Full variable domain (outside the CDR3, taken from reference TRBV18 and TRBJ2-2): NAGVMQNPRHLVRRRGQEARLRCSPMKGHSHVYWYRQLPEEGLKFMVYLQKENIIDESGMPKERFSAEFPKEGPSILRIQQVVRGDSAAYFCASSPRDRGELFFGEGSRLTVL.

The chain joins TRBV2 to TRBJ1-1; no firm D call. The CDR3 runs to 18 residues. Germline loops: CDR1 SNHLY, CDR2 FYNNEI. Trimming removed 3 bases from V and 0 bases from J, with 20 bases in between. CDR3 region: CASSESGLPGPMNTEAFF. As DNA, the CDR3 is TGTGCCAGCAGTGAGTCGGGATTACCGGGCCCCATGAACACTGAAGCTTTCTTT.

This clone was seen a few times. The rearrangement uses TRBV5-1 and TRBJ1-2, with TRBD1 matching over 7 bases. Germline V gene sequence: CDR1 SGHRS, CDR2 YFSETQ. The CDR3 runs to 14 residues. Trimming at V came to 1 base and at J to 9 bases, leaving 9 bases not matched to a gene. The CDR3 region is CASSLLGRGISYTF. CDR3 coding DNA: TGCGCCAGCAGCTTGTTGGGCAGGGGGATAAGCTACACCTTC.

This chain uses TRBV6-6 with TRBJ2-7; no firm D call. This CDR3 comprises 11 residues. Trimming left V 7 bases short and J 9 bases short, with 13 bases between. Germline CDR1 reads MNHNY; CDR2 reads SVGAGI (reference sequence). The CDR3 sequence is CASKPSSWQYF. In DNA form, the CDR3 reads TGTGCCAGCAAGCCGAGCTCTTGGCAGTACTTC.

The chain has TRBV9 and TRBJ2-3, with 11 bases matching TRBD2. Germline V gene sequence: CDR1 SGDLS, CDR2 YYNGEE. The CDR3 is made up of 16 amino acids. V shed 4 bases, J shed 6 bases, and the junction held 10 bases outside the gene matches. The CDR3 region is CASSQGTSGHGDTQYF. CDR3 coding DNA: TGTGCCAGCAGCCAGGGGACTAGCGGACACGGGGATACGCAGTATTTT. Together with reference TRBV9 and TRBJ2-3, the CDR3 gives the full variable domain: DSGVTQTPKHLITATGQRVTLRCSPRSGDLSVYWYQQSLDQGLQFLIQYYNGEERAKGNILERFSAQQFPDLHSELNLSSLELGDSALYFCASSQGTSGHGDTQYFGPGTRLTVL.

This clone was seen just once. V usage is TRBV20-1 and J usage is TRBJ1-1, with D perhaps matching TRBD1 (5 bases). The CDR3 has 11 amino acids. Trimming left V 3 bases short and J 10 bases short, with 12 bases between. Germline V CDR1 and CDR2: DFQATT, SNEGSKA (reference sequence). The CDR3 sequence is CSARTALGAFF. DNA for the CDR3: TGCAGTGCTAGGACAGCCTTGGGAGCTTTCTTT.

This clone has a single count. The chain links TRBV5-4 to TRBJ2-3; TRBD2 matches at 9 bases. Per the germline V gene, CDR1 is SGHNT and CDR2 is YYREEE (reference sequence). After removal of 4 bases from V and 2 bases from J, the junction contained 11 bases not matched to a gene. The CDR3 has 17 residues. The CDR3 DNA reads as TGTGCCAGCAGCCGCAGCATGCGGGGGGGGGACACAGATACGCAGTATTTT. It codes for CASSRSMRGGDTDTQYF.

V is TRBV11-2 and J is TRBJ1-4; D perhaps matches TRBD1 (6 bases). This CDR3 is built from 16 residues. The germline V and J ends were trimmed by 2 bases and 8 bases, with 18 bases remaining between them. CDR1 and CDR2 (germline): SGHAT, FQNNGV. CDR3 DNA: TGTGCCAGCAGCTTAAGCCCATCTACAAGGGGGGAAAAACTGTTTTTT. Amino acid sequence: CASSLSPSTRGEKLFF.

V is TRBV29-1 and J is TRBJ2-7; 9 bases are shared with TRBD2. The CDR3 sequence is 15 residues long. Germline CDR1 SQVTM, CDR2 ANQGSEA. Germline trimming cut 2 bases from V and 6 bases from J; bases unmatched to any gene: 11. CDR3 sequence reads: CSVESWVSGSAEQYF. For the CDR3, the DNA is TGCAGCGTTGAAAGCTGGGTTAGCGGGAGCGCCGAGCAGTACTTC.

CDR3 in amino acids: CASSYPRMYSNQPQHF. DNA of the CDR3: TGTGCCAGCAGTTACCCCAGGATGTATAGCAATCAGCCCCAGCATTTT. V is TRBV28 and J is TRBJ1-5; no clear D. Germline V gene sequence: CDR1 MDHEN, CDR2 SYDVKM. The V end was cut by 4 bases, the J end by 0 bases, with 13 bases between. This CDR3 comprises 16 residues.